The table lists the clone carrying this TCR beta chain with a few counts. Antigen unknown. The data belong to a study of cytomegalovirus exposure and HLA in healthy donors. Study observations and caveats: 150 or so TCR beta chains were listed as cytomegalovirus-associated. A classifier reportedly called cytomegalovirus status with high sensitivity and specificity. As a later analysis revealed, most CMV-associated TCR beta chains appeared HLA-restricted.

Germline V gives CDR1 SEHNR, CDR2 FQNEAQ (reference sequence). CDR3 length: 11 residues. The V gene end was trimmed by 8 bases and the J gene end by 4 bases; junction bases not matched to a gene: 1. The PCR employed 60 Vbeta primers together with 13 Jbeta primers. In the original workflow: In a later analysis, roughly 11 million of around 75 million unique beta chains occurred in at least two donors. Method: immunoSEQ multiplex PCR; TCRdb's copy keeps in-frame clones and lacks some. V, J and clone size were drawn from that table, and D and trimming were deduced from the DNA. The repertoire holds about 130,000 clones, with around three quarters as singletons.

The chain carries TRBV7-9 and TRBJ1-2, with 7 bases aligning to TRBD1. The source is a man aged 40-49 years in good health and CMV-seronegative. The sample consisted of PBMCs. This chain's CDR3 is CASGQAYGYTF. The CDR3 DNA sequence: TGTGCCAGCGGACAGGCCTATGGCTACACCTTC.